Listed here are 18 T cell receptor beta chains from one sample, sequenced in a study of CD8+CD57+ T cells in acquired aplastic anemia. The patients chosen for sequencing had shown expansion of CD8+CD57+ cells (detected by flow cytometry). TCR beta VDJ combinations and CDR3 sequences were profiled from genomic DNA. One entry per CDR3 protein, called by TCRdb with MiXCR from the reads. The data contain 200,000 to 250,000 distinct CDR3 sequences, 65% of them singletons. Material for sequencing was sorted CD4+, CD8+, or CD8+CD57+ T cells (not recorded which) from PBMCs. The source of these receptors is a human donor with aplastic anemia.

The chain employs TRBV7-2 and TRBJ2-1, with 10 bases identical to TRBD2. Trimming took 1 base from V and 12 from J; bases not matched to a gene: 18. CDR3 length: 18 amino acids. Germline V gene lookup returns CDR1 SGHTA and CDR2 FQGNSA. The CDR3: CASSLETSGGAGMDGQFF. For the CDR3, the DNA is TGTGCCAGCAGCTTAGAGACGAGCGGGGGGGCCGGGATGGATGGGCAGTTCTTC.

The rearrangement links TRBV7-2 to TRBJ2-7; D perhaps matches TRBD1 (5 bases). Germline assignment: CDR1 SGHTA and CDR2 FQGNSA. CDR3 length: 12 residues. Deletions cut 6 bases from V and 10 bases from J, with 16 bases between. Written as DNA, the CDR3 is TGTGCCAGCAGTTACTCCGGACACCTTCAGTACTTC. The encoded protein is CASSYSGHLQYF. Full variable domain (rest looked up from reference TRBV7-2 and TRBJ2-7): GAGVSQSPSNKVTEKGKDVELRCDPISGHTALYWYRQSLGQGLEFLIYFQGNSAPDKSGLPSDRFSAERTGGSVSTLTIQRTQQEDSAVYLCASSYSGHLQYFGPGTRLTVT.

This clonotype was seen many times. The V gene is TRBV7-9, the J gene TRBJ1-4; D may be TRBD1 (5 bases). CDR3 size: 15 residues. V was shortened by 5 bases and J by 8 bases, with 18 bases between the two germline ends. The germline V gene has CDR1 SEHNR and CDR2 FQNEAQ (reference sequence). The CDR3 DNA is TGTGCCAGCAGCCGAATAGACGGGGGAGGAGAAAAACTGTTTTTT. Residues: CASSRIDGGGEKLFF.

The chain joins TRBV29-1 to TRBJ1-2; D gene ambiguous. V gave up 3 bases and J gave up 0 bases, with 14 bases separating them. From germline, CDR1 is SQVTM and CDR2 ANQGSEA. This CDR3 region has 15 residues. CDR3 sequence: CSVDRLAQANYGYTF. The CDR3 DNA is TGCAGCGTTGATAGGTTGGCGCAGGCTAACTATGGCTACACCTTC. The variable domain in full, with the rest retrieved from reference TRBV29-1 and TRBJ1-2, is SAVISQKPSRDICQRGTSLTIQCQVDSQVTMMFWYRQQPGQSLTLIATANQGSEATYESGFVIDKFPISRPNLTFSTLTVSNMSPEDSSIYLCSVDRLAQANYGYTFGSGTRLTVV.

The CDR3, as DNA: TGTGCCAGTAGTATAAACAGTTGGGCGGATGAGCAGTACTTC. It translates to CASSINSWADEQYF. The chain uses TRBV19 and TRBJ2-7; D is ambiguous. The CDR3 runs 14 residues. The germline V gene has CDR1 LNHDA and CDR2 SQIVND (reference sequence). Trimming took off 2 bases at V and 7 bases at J, with 15 bases between the two ends.

This chain uses TRBV19 with TRBJ1-2; unclear D gene. This CDR3 is 12 amino acids long. V was clipped by 7 bases and J by 1 base, with 7 bases between them. Germline V gene lookup returns CDR1 LNHDA and CDR2 SQIVND (reference sequence). CDR3: CASNPDNYGYTF. The CDR3 nucleotides are TGTGCCAGTAACCCAGATAACTATGGCTACACCTTC.

The genes are TRBV7-8 and TRBJ2-1; 7 nucleotides agree with TRBD2. Germline V gene lookup returns CDR1 SGHVS and CDR2 FQNEAQ. J lost 0 bases, V lost 4 bases, and 15 bases had no gene match. This CDR3 is 19 amino acids long. CDR3 coding DNA: TGTGCCAGCAGCTCTTCGCCCGCCACTCTAGCGGCCTCCTACAATGAGCAGTTCTTC. This translates into CASSSSPATLAASYNEQFF.

The chain couples TRBV20-1 to TRBJ1-1, with a possible D match to TRBD1 (5 bases). Germline CDR1 and CDR2: DFQATT and SNEGSKA (reference sequence). The V and J ends lost 0 bases and 4 bases respectively, with 18 bases between them. There are 16 residues in the CDR3. The CDR3 loop is CSARDVRGRESTEAFF. The CDR3 coding sequence is TGCAGTGCTAGAGATGTTAGGGGCAGGGAGAGCACTGAAGCTTTCTTT.

This clonotype was counted a few times. This chain links TRBV10-3 with TRBJ2-3; 7 nucleotides match TRBD2. The V segment lost 2 bases and the J segment 0 bases; nucleotides outside the gene matches: 8. The CDR3 sequence is 17 residues long. Germline CDR1 reads ENHRY; CDR2 reads SYGVKD. CDR3 sequence: CAISEPSGILSTDTQYF. The CDR3 coding sequence is TGTGCCATCAGTGAGCCTAGCGGTATTCTTAGCACAGATACGCAGTATTTT.

There are a few counts of this clonotype. In DNA, the CDR3 is TGTGCCACACGACAGACAAAATACGAGCAGTACTTC. It translates to CATRQTKYEQYF. V is TRBV10-3 and J is TRBJ2-7, with D possibly being TRBD1 (5 bases). The CDR3 has 12 amino acids. Trimming removed 10 bases from V and 4 bases from J, with 14 bases in between. Germline-derived CDR1 and CDR2 are ENHRY and SYGVKD.

The genes are TRBV7-9 and TRBJ2-3, with D uncertain. V was shortened by 1 base and J by 8 bases, with 13 bases between the two germline ends. This CDR3 region has 14 residues. Germline lookup yields CDR1 SEHNR and CDR2 FQNEAQ (reference sequence). The CDR3 reads CASSLVTGVGTQYF. In DNA form, the CDR3 reads TGTGCCAGCAGCTTAGTTACCGGAGTCGGTACGCAGTATTTT.

Concerning this clonotype: The missing conserved phenylalanine or tryptophan at the end of this CDR3 makes a read error likely. The chain combines TRBV7-8 with TRBJ1-1; possible D gene TRBD1, 5 bases. The CDR3 loop spans 13 amino acids. V lost 5 bases and J 3 bases, leaving 10 bases between the germline ends. Germline CDR1 is SGHVS and CDR2 is FQNEAQ. The CDR3 bases are TGTGCCAGCAGCAACGGAGGGGACACTGAAGCTTTCTCT. Its translation: CASSNGGDTEAFS.

This chain connects TRBV14 to TRBJ2-5; maybe TRBD2 (5 bases). Germline V gene sequence: CDR1 SGHDN, CDR2 FVKESK. The CDR3 covers 14 residues. The V end was cut by 4 bases, the J end by 0 bases, with 9 bases between. DNA of the CDR3: TGTGCCAGCAGCCCGACGGGAAACCAAGAGACCCAGTACTTC. Amino acid sequence: CASSPTGNQETQYF.

V gene TRBV30 combines with J gene TRBJ2-6; D gene uncertain. Trimming took 1 base from V and 3 from J, leaving 7 bases between them. The CDR3 sequence is 14 residues long. Germline V gene data show CDR1 as GTSNPN and CDR2 as SVGIG (reference sequence). The CDR3 DNA reads TGTGCCTGGAGTGAGGGATATGGGGCCAACGTCCTGACTTTC. Translating it yields CAWSEGYGANVLTF.

V gene TRBV10-3 combines with J gene TRBJ1-6; D uncertain. This CDR3 has 14 amino acids. V shed 0 bases and J shed 7 bases, with 7 bases lying between them. The germline gives CDR1 ENHRY, CDR2 SYGVKD. CDR3 sequence: CAISESLGNSPLHF. CDR3 nucleotides: TGTGCCATCAGTGAGTCGTTGGGGAATTCACCCCTCCACTTT.

This rearrangement joins TRBV7-9 to TRBJ2-7, with 8 bases identical to TRBD1. This CDR3 has 16 residues. CDR1 is SEHNR and CDR2 is FQNEAQ in the germline V gene (reference sequence). V trimming: 3 bases; J trimming: 1 base; junction bases outside the gene matches: 8. The CDR3 loop is CASSFPGQGRSYEQYF. The CDR3 DNA follows: TGTGCCAGCAGCTTCCCTGGACAGGGCAGATCCTACGAGCAGTACTTC.

Of note for this clonotype: Because the CDR3 is missing its conserved closing phenylalanine or tryptophan, this is likely a read error. No DNA is shown, since the ends of the CDR3 on it are uncertain; the CDR3 is the one TCRdb lists. This chain uses TRBV10-3 with TRBJ2-5; the table's D call TRBD2 went unverified against the DNA. The CDR3 region is 17 residues in length, termini included. The germline CDR1 and CDR2 sequences are ENHRY and SYGVKD. The CDR3 protein is CAISSRALAGVQETQHL.

The CDR3 reads CASSIHLLAGGQNTQYF. CDR3 in DNA: TGTGCCAGTAGTATCCACCTACTAGCGGGAGGTCAAAATACGCAGTATTTT. The rearrangement links TRBV2 to TRBJ2-3; 12 nucleotides agree with TRBD2. The CDR3 consists of 17 residues. CDR1 is SNHLY and CDR2 is FYNNEI in the germline V gene. With 9 bases clipped from V and 7 bases from J, the junction kept 17 bases outside the gene matches.